The next 20 T cell receptor beta chains were all read from a single sample in a study of blood T cell repertoires in COVID-19. Clones were read by immunoSEQ multiplex PCR, and TCRdb kept only the in-frame ones, dropping some. The sample yields some 220,000 clones, 65% to 85% seen once. Specimen: peripheral blood. Receptors were obtained from a human donor in a cohort sampled during active COVID-19.

This rearrangement joins TRBV11-2 to TRBJ2-4, with TRBD1 matching over 7 bases. Losses at the gene ends were 4 bases for V and 6 bases for J; bases not matched to a gene: 9. There are 15 residues in the CDR3. In germline, CDR1 is SGHAT, CDR2 FQNNGV. CDR3 in DNA: TGTGCCAGCAGCTCATACAGGGGATTAATAAACATTCAGTACTTC. This encodes CASSSYRGLINIQYF.

The V and J genes are TRBV30 and TRBJ1-6; D might be TRBD1 (5 bases). The CDR3 contains 15 residues. Germline V gene sequence: CDR1 GTSNPN, CDR2 SVGIG (reference sequence). V shed 0 bases and J shed 7 bases, with 13 bases lying between them. CDR3 in amino acids: CAWSVLQGGNSPLHF. The CDR3 nucleotides are TGTGCCTGGAGTGTACTCCAGGGTGGGAATTCACCCCTCCACTTT.

This chain links TRBV6-6 with TRBJ1-6; TRBD1 aligns across 8 bases. This CDR3 is built from 14 residues. CDR1 is MNHNY and CDR2 is SVGAGI in the germline V gene (reference sequence). V dropped 7 bases and J dropped 5; count of bases not matched to a gene: 4. The CDR3 reads CASIEQGDNSPLHF. CDR3 in DNA: TGTGCCAGCATCGAACAGGGGGATAATTCACCCCTCCACTTT.

The chain joins TRBV5-1 to TRBJ2-7; 7 bases match TRBD1. Looked up from germline, CDR1 is SGHRS and CDR2 is YFSETQ. After removal of 1 base from V and 2 bases from J, the junction contained 3 bases not matched to a gene. The CDR3 is 14 amino acids. The CDR3 DNA sequence: TGCGCCAGCAGCTTGAACAGGGGAACCTACGAGCAGTACTTC. Translated: CASSLNRGTYEQYF.

The rearrangement joins TRBV2 to TRBJ1-5; D not resolved. Germline V gene lookup returns CDR1 SNHLY and CDR2 FYNNEI. This CDR3 comprises 14 residues. V was clipped by 3 bases and J by 0 bases, with 6 bases between them. The DNA of the CDR3 is TGTGCCAGCAGTGAGAACAATAGCAATCAGCCCCAGCATTTT. Amino acid sequence: CASSENNSNQPQHF.

This clone showed up just a few times. The chain has TRBV6-5 and TRBJ2-1, with 11 bases identical to TRBD1. Unmatched junction bases numbered 5, after V lost 2 bases and J lost 8 bases. Germline V gene lookup returns CDR1 MNHEY and CDR2 SVGAGI. The CDR3 is 15 residues long. CDR3 nucleotides: TGTGCCAGCAGTTACGCGGGACAGGGGGGCGATGAGCAGTTCTTC. Amino acids: CASSYAGQGGDEQFF.

The CDR3 coding sequence is TGTGCCAGCAAGTCCGCGGCGATGACGCGACAGGGAGATGAAGCTTTCTTT. Translating gives CASKSAAMTRQGDEAFF. The chain recombines TRBV25-1 with TRBJ1-1, with 7 nucleotides matching TRBD1. CDR1 MGHDK and CDR2 SYGVNS come from the germline V gene. The length of the CDR3 is 17 residues. J lost 7 bases, V lost 7 bases, and 21 bases had no gene match. Complete variable domain (other parts from reference TRBV25-1 and TRBJ1-1): EADIYQTPRYLVIGTGKKITLECSQTMGHDKMYWYQQDPGMELHLIHYSYGVNSTEKGDLSSESTVSRIRTEHFPLTLESARPSHTSQYLCASKSAAMTRQGDEAFFGQGTRLTVV.

The gene calls are TRBV9 and TRBJ1-1, with 7 bases fitting TRBD1. J was trimmed by 2 bases and V by 7 bases; bases with no gene match: 11. The CDR3 has 15 amino acids. Looked up from germline, CDR1 is SGDLS and CDR2 is YYNGEE. The CDR3 spells CASSWGRGQNTEAFF. As DNA, the CDR3 is TGTGCCAGCTCATGGGGAAGGGGGCAAAACACTGAAGCTTTCTTT.

The gene calls are TRBV28 and TRBJ2-3; D remains ambiguous. Germline CDR1 MDHEN, CDR2 SYDVKM. The CDR3 is 14 residues long. V was pared by 3 bases and J by 2 bases, with 9 bases between. This CDR3 is CASSFSRITDTQYF. The DNA of the CDR3 is TGTGCCAGCAGTTTTAGCAGAATCACAGATACGCAGTATTTT.

This rearrangement joins TRBV18 to TRBJ2-7, with 8 bases that match TRBD1. V was clipped by 3 bases and J by 7 bases; unmatched bases: 5. This CDR3 region has 13 residues. Germline V gene lookup returns CDR1 KGHSH and CDR2 LQKENI. The CDR3: CASSPDRVKEQYF. For the CDR3, the DNA is TGTGCCAGCTCACCGGACAGGGTTAAAGAGCAGTACTTC.

The V gene is TRBV27, the J gene TRBJ1-2; no reliable D call. CDR3 length equals 13 residues. Germline CDR1 MNHEY, CDR2 SMNVEV (reference sequence). Trimming removed 8 bases from V and 6 bases from J, with 16 bases in between. The CDR3 sequence: CASATISFNGYTF. DNA for the CDR3: TGTGCCAGCGCTACCATTTCATTTAATGGCTACACCTTC.

The chain combines TRBV5-5 with TRBJ2-7, with 11 bases identical to TRBD1. The germline V gene has CDR1 SGHKS and CDR2 YYEKEE (reference sequence). Trimming took 4 bases from V and 1 from J; bases not matched to a gene: 4. This CDR3 has 15 residues. CDR3 region: CASSTDRGPSYEQYF. CDR3 DNA sequence: TGTGCCAGCAGCACGGACAGGGGGCCTTCCTACGAGCAGTACTTC.

The rearrangement uses TRBV9 and TRBJ1-4; 8 nucleotides match TRBD1. The V gene's germline CDR1 is SGDLS and CDR2 YYNGEE. The CDR3 consists of 16 residues. J gave up 6 bases and V 3 bases, and 10 bases lay outside the gene matches. The CDR3 DNA sequence: TGTGCCAGCAGCGCCAGTTTACAGGGGGAGGATGAAAAACTGTTTTTT. Its protein is CASSASLQGEDEKLFF.

The rearrangement uses TRBV19 and TRBJ2-3; 7 bases are shared with TRBD1. The J segment lost 4 bases and the V segment lost 5 bases, leaving 9 bases of the junction unmatched. Germline V gene lookup returns CDR1 LNHDA and CDR2 SQIVND (reference sequence). The CDR3 contains 15 residues. The CDR3 DNA reads as TGTGCCAGTAGTGCAACAGGGGTCGGGGCAGATACGCAGTATTTT. The encoded protein is CASSATGVGADTQYF.

J is TRBJ2-5 and V is TRBV11-3, with 9 positions matching TRBD2. Germline loops: CDR1 SGHNT, CDR2 YENEEA. The CDR3 covers 16 residues. Losses at the gene ends were 5 bases for V and 2 bases for J; bases not matched to a gene: 9. Written as DNA, the CDR3 is TGTGCCAGCAGCCACGGCGGGGGGGCAGGGCAAGAGACCCAGTACTTC. It encodes CASSHGGGAGQETQYF.

The chain couples TRBV6-2 or TRBV6-3 to TRBJ1-2; D remains ambiguous. V was clipped by 6 bases and J by 0 bases, with 8 bases between them. Germline V gene lookup returns CDR1 MNHEY and CDR2 SVGEGT. CDR3 length equals 13 residues. In DNA form, the CDR3 reads TGTGCCAGCAGATACAGCGCTAACTATGGCTACACCTTC. Protein sequence: CASRYSANYGYTF.

This chain uses TRBV18 with TRBJ1-5, with D maybe TRBD1 (6 bases). CDR3 length equals 14 residues. The V end lost 4 bases, the J end lost 4 bases, and 11 bases lay between the germline ends. Germline-derived CDR1 and CDR2 are KGHSH and LQKENI. CDR3 sequence: CASSLSQGNQPQHF. As DNA, the CDR3 is TGTGCCAGCTCACTCAGCCAGGGGAATCAGCCCCAGCATTTT.

The table lists this clone with a count of one. The chain uses TRBV5-6 and TRBJ1-5; TRBD1 is a possible D gene (5 bases). The ends were cut back, 0 bases at V and 2 bases at J, with 6 bases in the middle. CDR1 is SGHDT, CDR2 YYEEEE, per germline. CDR3 length: 14 amino acids. The CDR3 protein is CASSLGGGNQPQHF. In nucleotides, the CDR3 is TGTGCCAGCAGCTTGGGGGGCGGCAATCAGCCCCAGCATTTT.

V gene TRBV29-1 combines with J gene TRBJ2-7; D is undetermined. From germline, CDR1 is SQVTM and CDR2 ANQGSEA. The CDR3 loop spans 12 amino acids. Trimming took off 2 bases at V and 0 bases at J, with 5 bases between the two ends. Here the CDR3 reads CSVESSSYEQYF. The CDR3 DNA reads TGCAGCGTTGAATCCTCCTCCTACGAGCAGTACTTC.

This chain joins TRBV4-1 and TRBJ2-1, with 10 bases fitting TRBD2. Germline V gives CDR1 MGHRA, CDR2 YSYEKL. V gave up 3 bases and J gave up 5 bases; unmatched junction bases: 16. The CDR3 has 19 residues. Here the CDR3 DNA reads TGCGCCAGCAGCCACGATAAGGGAGTTTTACTAGCGGGGAACAATGAGCAGTTCTTC. Its translation is CASSHDKGVLLAGNNEQFF.